These T cell receptor beta chains were read from a single sample in a study of T cells in localized non-small cell lung cancer. Profiling relied on immunoSEQ multiplex PCR, and the TCRdb table lists in-frame clones only, not all of them. The sample shows 1,500 to 2,000 clones, roughly 24% of them seen only once. Sequences were derived from normal lung tissue next to the tumor, sampled before any cancer treatment. These TCRs come from a woman between 40 and 69 years old with stage II squamous cell lung carcinoma. Both conserved end residues are part of each CDR3. Fields, in order: V gene, clone size, D gene, J gene, CDR3 DNA, CDR3 protein. A D gene is named only where the DNA matches it firmly. Size tells how often a clone was seen (once, few, many) or the class of an expanded clone, and some rows leave it out.

v_call: TRBV5-1; clone_size: NA; d_call: TRBD2; j_call: TRBJ2-2; cdr3_nt: TGCGCCAGCAGCTTGCTAGCGGGTATCGACACCGGGGAGCTGTTTTTT; cdr3_aa: CASSLLAGIDTGELFF
v_call: TRBV11-3; clone_size: NA; d_call: TRBD2; j_call: TRBJ2-3; cdr3_nt: TGTGCCAGCAGCTTAGATCGACTAGCGGGAGTGGATACGCAGTATTTT; cdr3_aa: CASSLDRLAGVDTQYF
v_call: TRBV28; clone_size: NA; d_call: NA; j_call: TRBJ2-1; cdr3_nt: TGTGCCAGCAGTTTACCGGCCAATGAGCAGTTCTTC; cdr3_aa: CASSLPANEQFF
v_call: TRBV12-5; clone_size: NA; d_call: TRBD2; j_call: TRBJ2-1; cdr3_nt: TGTGCTAGTGGTTTGACCCGACTAGCGGGAGTACGTAATGAGCAGTTCTTC; cdr3_aa: CASGLTRLAGVRNEQFF
v_call: TRBV6-8; clone_size: few; d_call: NA; j_call: TRBJ1-1; cdr3_nt: TGTGCCAGCAAGGTATTACATAGAGGGGACACTGAAGCTTTCTTT; cdr3_aa: CASKVLHRGDTEAFF
v_call: TRBV6-8; clone_size: few; d_call: TRBD1; j_call: TRBJ2-2; cdr3_nt: TGTGCCAGCAGATCTGGGACAGGGGGGGTCACCGGGGAGCTGTTTTTT; cdr3_aa: CASRSGTGGVTGELFF
v_call: TRBV9; clone_size: few; d_call: NA; j_call: TRBJ1-3; cdr3_nt: TGTGCCAGCAGCGTGACTTTAGGTTACTCTGGAAACACCATATATTTT; cdr3_aa: CASSVTLGYSGNTIYF
v_call: TRBV6-8; clone_size: few; d_call: NA; j_call: TRBJ1-1; cdr3_nt: TGTGCCAGCAGTCCCTGGGGGGGTCGGACTGAAGCTTTCTTT; cdr3_aa: CASSPWGGRTEAFF
v_call: TRBV28; clone_size: few; d_call: NA; j_call: TRBJ2-1; cdr3_nt: TGTGCCAGCAGTCCCCGGCGGGACTCCCCTAGGATGGATGAGCAGTTCTTC; cdr3_aa: CASSPRRDSPRMDEQFF
v_call: TRBV11-3; clone_size: NA; d_call: NA; j_call: TRBJ1-2; cdr3_nt: TGTGCCAGCAGCTTAAGTACAGATAACTATGGCTACACCTTC; cdr3_aa: CASSLSTDNYGYTF
v_call: TRBV19; clone_size: few; d_call: NA; j_call: TRBJ1-1; cdr3_nt: TGTGCCAGTAGTGTAACAGGATACACTGAAGCTTTCTTT; cdr3_aa: CASSVTGYTEAFF
v_call: TRBV9; clone_size: few; d_call: TRBD2; j_call: TRBJ2-7; cdr3_nt: TGTGCCAGCAGTGAAACGGGAGGGCCACCCGAGCAGTACTTC; cdr3_aa: CASSETGGPPEQYF
v_call: TRBV15; clone_size: NA; d_call: NA; j_call: TRBJ2-5; cdr3_nt: TGTGCCACCAGTAACCGCGGGGGCATGGAGACCCAGTACTTC; cdr3_aa: CATSNRGGMETQYF
v_call: TRBV7-6; clone_size: NA; d_call: NA; j_call: TRBJ1-3; cdr3_nt: TGTGCCAGCAGCTCACAGGTCCTCTCTGGAAACACCATATATTTT; cdr3_aa: CASSSQVLSGNTIYF
v_call: TRBV6-8; clone_size: medium-sized; d_call: TRBD2; j_call: TRBJ2-7; cdr3_nt: TGTGCCAGCAGCCCCGGACGGGGGGATGAGCAGTACTTC; cdr3_aa: CASSPGRGDEQYF
v_call: TRBV14; clone_size: NA; d_call: NA; j_call: TRBJ2-5; cdr3_nt: TGTGCCAGCAGCCAATCTCCGAACCGAGAGACCCAGTACTTC; cdr3_aa: CASSQSPNRETQYF
v_call: TRBV6-7; clone_size: few; d_call: NA; j_call: TRBJ1-1; cdr3_nt: TGTGCCGCCCACGACTCAGGGTTAGCTTTCTTT; cdr3_aa: CAAHDSGLAFF
v_call: TRBV5-1; clone_size: NA; d_call: TRBD2; j_call: TRBJ2-2; cdr3_nt: TGCGCCAGCAGCTTGTTTGCTAGCGGACTGAACACCGGGGAGCTGTTTTTT; cdr3_aa: CASSLFASGLNTGELFF
v_call: TRBV6-8; clone_size: NA; d_call: NA; j_call: TRBJ1-3; cdr3_nt: TGTGCCAGCAGTCTAGGGGCGGGAAACACCATATATTTT; cdr3_aa: CASSLGAGNTIYF
v_call: TRBV9; clone_size: NA; d_call: NA; j_call: TRBJ2-7; cdr3_nt: TGTGCCAGCAGCGTAGATCACAGCAGCTACGAGCAGTACTTC; cdr3_aa: CASSVDHSSYEQYF
v_call: TRBV9; clone_size: NA; d_call: TRBD2; j_call: TRBJ2-2; cdr3_nt: TGTGCCAGCAGCGTAAGCGGGAGAGGGACCGGGGAGCTGTTTTTT; cdr3_aa: CASSVSGRGTGELFF
v_call: TRBV12-5; clone_size: few; d_call: NA; j_call: TRBJ1-1; cdr3_nt: TGTGCCAGCGGACCTCAGGCGAGGGGGACTGAAGCTTTCTTT; cdr3_aa: CASGPQARGTEAFF
v_call: TRBV14; clone_size: NA; d_call: NA; j_call: TRBJ2-7; cdr3_nt: TGTGCCAGCAGCCGTGGGGGGACCCTTGCCTACGAGCAGTACTTC; cdr3_aa: CASSRGGTLAYEQYF
v_call: TRBV19; clone_size: few; d_call: TRBD2; j_call: TRBJ2-7; cdr3_nt: TGTGCCAGTAGTACACTTATGGGAGGGCAGGGCTCCTACGAGCAGTACTTC; cdr3_aa: CASSTLMGGQGSYEQYF
v_call: TRBV9; clone_size: few; d_call: TRBD2; j_call: TRBJ2-3; cdr3_nt: TGTGCCAGCAGTGAAAGCGGGAGCTTTTTAGATACGCAGTATTTT; cdr3_aa: CASSESGSFLDTQYF
v_call: TRBV14; clone_size: NA; d_call: NA; j_call: TRBJ2-5; cdr3_nt: TGTGCCAGCAGCCCCGGGGTAGGACCTTACCAAGAGACCCAGTACTTC; cdr3_aa: CASSPGVGPYQETQYF
v_call: TRBV19; clone_size: NA; d_call: TRBD2; j_call: TRBJ2-1; cdr3_nt: TGTGCCAGTAGTATAGATCACGCTAGCGGGTCCTACAATGAGCAGTTCTTC; cdr3_aa: CASSIDHASGSYNEQFF
v_call: TRBV9; clone_size: NA; d_call: TRBD2; j_call: TRBJ2-1; cdr3_nt: TGTGCCAGCAGCGCGAAGGCAGCGGGACGCAATGAGCAGTTCTTC; cdr3_aa: CASSAKAAGRNEQFF
v_call: TRBV11-3; clone_size: large; d_call: TRBD1; j_call: TRBJ2-4; cdr3_nt: TGTGCCAGCAGCTTCTGGACAGGGAACAGAGCCAAAAACATTCAGTACTTC; cdr3_aa: CASSFWTGNRAKNIQYF
v_call: TRBV14; clone_size: few; d_call: NA; j_call: TRBJ1-1; cdr3_nt: TGTGCCAGCAGCCCTCGAACGGGCTGGGACACTGAAGCTTTCTTT; cdr3_aa: CASSPRTGWDTEAFF
v_call: TRBV5-1; clone_size: NA; d_call: NA; j_call: TRBJ2-2; cdr3_nt: TGCGCCAGCAGCTTAACGGGAGGCCAGGGGACCGGGGAGCTGTTTTTT; cdr3_aa: CASSLTGGQGTGELFF
v_call: TRBV11-3; clone_size: few; d_call: TRBD1; j_call: TRBJ1-1; cdr3_nt: TGTGCCAGCAGCACCAGACAGGGGGGAACTGAAGCTTTCTTT; cdr3_aa: CASSTRQGGTEAFF
v_call: TRBV6-8; clone_size: large; d_call: TRBD1; j_call: TRBJ1-5; cdr3_nt: TGTGCCAGCAGTGGGACCCAGGGGGGTCGCAATCAGCCCCAGCATTTT; cdr3_aa: CASSGTQGGRNQPQHF
v_call: TRBV9; clone_size: NA; d_call: NA; j_call: TRBJ1-3; cdr3_nt: TGTGCCAGCGCCACGGGGGGAATCACCTCTGGAAACACCATATATTTT; cdr3_aa: CASATGGITSGNTIYF
v_call: TRBV28; clone_size: NA; d_call: NA; j_call: TRBJ2-7; cdr3_nt: TGTGCCAGCAGGTTGCTTAGTGACCCGGACGTTAGCTCCTACGAGCAGTACTTC; cdr3_aa: CASRLLSDPDVSSYEQYF
v_call: TRBV29-1; clone_size: NA; d_call: NA; j_call: TRBJ2-3; cdr3_nt: TGCAGCGTGAAACATCCATCCACAGATACGCAGTATTTT; cdr3_aa: CSVKHPSTDTQYF
v_call: TRBV6-8; clone_size: NA; d_call: TRBD2; j_call: TRBJ2-5; cdr3_nt: TGTGCCACCCGACTAGCGGGAGGGCAAGAGACCCAGTACTTC; cdr3_aa: CATRLAGGQETQYF
v_call: TRBV6-8; clone_size: few; d_call: TRBD1; j_call: TRBJ1-3; cdr3_nt: TGTGCCATCAGCTCAGACAGGGGGCAGAGGAACACCATATATTTT; cdr3_aa: CAISSDRGQRNTIYF
v_call: TRBV10-1; clone_size: NA; d_call: TRBD2; j_call: TRBJ2-1; cdr3_nt: TGCGCCAGCAGCTCCAGTCAGCGGGGGGGGAATGAGCAGTTCTTC; cdr3_aa: CASSSSQRGGNEQFF
v_call: TRBV9; clone_size: NA; d_call: TRBD2; j_call: TRBJ2-7; cdr3_nt: TGTGCCAGCAGCGTCGGGACTAGCGGATACTACGAGCAGTACTTC; cdr3_aa: CASSVGTSGYYEQYF
v_call: TRBV28; clone_size: NA; d_call: TRBD1; j_call: TRBJ2-7; cdr3_nt: TGTGCCAGCAGTTTGGGGGGACAGGGGGGAGAGCAGTACTTC; cdr3_aa: CASSLGGQGGEQYF
v_call: TRBV6-8; clone_size: NA; d_call: NA; j_call: TRBJ2-7; cdr3_nt: TGTGCCAGCAGTTCAGGCGAAACGTGGGAGCAGTACTTC; cdr3_aa: CASSSGETWEQYF
v_call: TRBV28; clone_size: NA; d_call: NA; j_call: TRBJ2-4; cdr3_nt: TGTGCCAGCAGCGCCGGCCCAGCCCCGGAGTACTTC; cdr3_aa: CASSAGPAPEYF
v_call: TRBV11-3; clone_size: NA; d_call: TRBD1; j_call: TRBJ1-4; cdr3_nt: TGTGCCAGCAGCTTGTCAGGGGGATACGAAAAACTGTTTTTT; cdr3_aa: CASSLSGGYEKLFF
v_call: TRBV9; clone_size: few; d_call: NA; j_call: TRBJ1-3; cdr3_nt: TGTGCCAGCAGCGTAGCTAGCTCTGGAAACACCATATATTTT; cdr3_aa: CASSVASSGNTIYF
v_call: TRBV6-8; clone_size: NA; d_call: TRBD1; j_call: TRBJ2-1; cdr3_nt: TGTGCCAGCAAACCCCCAGGGGGCAGCTCCTACAATGAGCAGTTCTTC; cdr3_aa: CASKPPGGSSYNEQFF
v_call: TRBV11-3; clone_size: NA; d_call: NA; j_call: TRBJ2-7; cdr3_nt: TGTGCCAGCAGCTTAGTCGCGACAGCTGCCTACGAGCAGTACTTC; cdr3_aa: CASSLVATAAYEQYF
v_call: TRBV29-1; clone_size: NA; d_call: NA; j_call: TRBJ2-1; cdr3_nt: TGCAGTGCCAGGAGGGGGAGTCTCCAGGATGAGCAGTTCTTC; cdr3_aa: CSARRGSLQDEQFF
v_call: TRBV6-8; clone_size: medium-sized; d_call: TRBD2; j_call: TRBJ2-1; cdr3_nt: TGTGCCAGCAGTTACGTGGGAGGGTCTGGCAATGAGCAGTTCTTC; cdr3_aa: CASSYVGGSGNEQFF
v_call: TRBV11-3; clone_size: NA; d_call: NA; j_call: TRBJ1-2; cdr3_nt: TGTGCCAGCAGCCCCTCCCGGGGGGACTATGGCTACACCTTC; cdr3_aa: CASSPSRGDYGYTF
v_call: TRBV4-1; clone_size: large; d_call: TRBD2; j_call: TRBJ2-7; cdr3_nt: TGCGCCAGCAGCCAAGACAGGGCTAGCGGGGGCTACGAGCAGTACTTC; cdr3_aa: CASSQDRASGGYEQYF
v_call: TRBV11-3; clone_size: few; d_call: TRBD2; j_call: TRBJ2-1; cdr3_nt: TGTGCCAGCAGCCACGATAGGACTAGCGGGAGCCTTAGTGAGCAGTTCTTC; cdr3_aa: CASSHDRTSGSLSEQFF
v_call: TRBV4-1; clone_size: NA; d_call: NA; j_call: TRBJ2-2; cdr3_nt: TGCGCCAGCTCGCCGGTTGGTAGCGCTCCCGGGGAGCTGTTTTTT; cdr3_aa: CASSPVGSAPGELFF
v_call: TRBV9; clone_size: few; d_call: NA; j_call: TRBJ2-1; cdr3_nt: TGTGCCAGCAGCTTAGTAGGGGTAGCGACCCAGTACAATGAGCAGTTCTTC; cdr3_aa: CASSLVGVATQYNEQFF
v_call: TRBV11-3; clone_size: few; d_call: TRBD2; j_call: TRBJ2-1; cdr3_nt: TGTGCCAGCAGCTTCAGGGGGACTAGCGGTTACAATGAGCAGTTCTTC; cdr3_aa: CASSFRGTSGYNEQFF